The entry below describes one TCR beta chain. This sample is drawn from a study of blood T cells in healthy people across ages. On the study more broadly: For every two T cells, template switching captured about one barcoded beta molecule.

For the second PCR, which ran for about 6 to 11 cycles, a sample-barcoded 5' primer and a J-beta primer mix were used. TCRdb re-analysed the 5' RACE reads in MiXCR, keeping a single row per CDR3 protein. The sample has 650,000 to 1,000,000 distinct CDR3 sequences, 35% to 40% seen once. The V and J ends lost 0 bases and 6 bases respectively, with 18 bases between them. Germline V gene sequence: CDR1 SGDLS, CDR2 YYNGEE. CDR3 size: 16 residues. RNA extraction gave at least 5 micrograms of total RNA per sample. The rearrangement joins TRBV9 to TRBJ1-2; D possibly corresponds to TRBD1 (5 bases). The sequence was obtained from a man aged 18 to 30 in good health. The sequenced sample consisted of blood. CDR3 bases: TGTGCCAGCAGCGTAGATGAGTCCCCCAGGGACGATGGCTACACCTTC. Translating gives CASSVDESPRDDGYTF.